A selection of T cell receptor beta chains follows, all from one sample in a study of molecular identifiers for immune sequencing clone quantification. TCRdb itself ran the PCR reads through MiXCR, one entry per CDR3 protein. The table lists around 25,000 distinct CDR3 sequences, 15% to 20% of them singletons. What was sequenced was naive CD8+ T cells from blood, with Jurkat cell RNA spiked in. All receptors come from a human donor in good health. Some libraries in this study had Jurkat cell RNA spiked in. Each CDR3 is given with its conserved first and last residue. The order of the fields is D gene, V gene, clone size, CDR3 protein. A D gene is named only where the DNA matches it firmly. Size is stated for part of the rows, as once, few or many counts, or as a class when the clone is expanded.

. TRBV6-5 . CASSSNWGGRNTEAFF
TRBD1 TRBV27 many CASSFLRDRGRGNQPQHF
. TRBV20-1 many CSATETTEAFF
TRBD2 TRBV7-9 . CASRPGGGLAGVKEQYF
. TRBV6-2/TRBV6-3 many CASSYSSGGFGQPQHF
TRBD1 TRBV27 many CASRRTGEGLLWSSNEKLFF
TRBD2 TRBV20-1 many CSARKTSGGEIDTQYF
TRBD2 TRBV29-1 many CSVARAGDYYEQFF
. TRBV29-1 medium-sized CSVESDSSLGHEQFF
. TRBV7-3 . CASRPGWGAADTQYF
TRBD2 TRBV4-3 many CASSQDYPPLTSGRSLAKNIQYF
. TRBV7-6 many CASSPTLGRQPQHF
. TRBV7-6 many CASSLQGWTDTQYF
. TRBV6-2/TRBV6-3 many CASSSLYFQETQYF
. TRBV5-1 many CASSLKYTEPGDTQYF
TRBD1 TRBV7-9 once CASSNRDSQETQYF
. TRBV9 . CASSATGPTLGELFF
. TRBV6-2/TRBV6-3 many CASSTTYEQYF
TRBD2 TRBV6-6 many CASSYPGLAPHRDTQYF
TRBD1 TRBV29-1 many CSVADRGTYEQYF
. TRBV15 many CATSRGQDTQYF
. TRBV19 many CASSIGVTGELFF
TRBD1 TRBV6-2/TRBV6-3 many CASSYSTGTGAPYEQYF
TRBD1 TRBV7-9 many CASSSEVQGALNQPQHF
. TRBV5-1 medium-sized CASSPGSERTDTQYF
. TRBV6-6 many CASSQRPQPSEKLFF
TRBD2 TRBV27 few CASSLSSGISCEQYF
. TRBV6-5 many CASTGSGGGTDTQYF
. TRBV3-1 many CASSQAGAQETQYF
. TRBV7-9 . CASRRQFDEQYF
. TRBV28 many CASSFSARDYEQYF
TRBD1 TRBV6-5 many CASSPIGTGNLLGYEQYF
. TRBV19 many CASSIVGRVFF
TRBD1 TRBV29-1 many CSVGQGAPGWNTEAFF
. TRBV20-1 many CSATAPNTYEQYF
. TRBV25-1 many CASSPGGSNTEAFF
. TRBV5-1 medium-sized CASRGQNQETQYF
. TRBV2 many CASSEGGSYEQYF
TRBD1 TRBV15 many CATSTTGVSSEKLFF
. TRBV7-8 many CASSPEVGYEQYF
. TRBV7-9 many CASSSTERGYEQYF